This T cell receptor beta chain was captured by sequencing in a study of blood T cells in healthy people across ages. This clonotype was recorded a few times. Primers used in a second PCR of about 7 to 12 cycles were a sample-barcoded 5' primer and a J-beta primer mix. MiXCR, applied by TCRdb to the 5' RACE reads, yields one record per CDR3 protein. The sample holds about 1 million distinct CDR3 sequences, around 25% seen once. Unmatched junction bases numbered 15, after V lost 7 bases and J lost 10 bases. Looked up from germline, CDR1 is DFQATT and CDR2 is SNEGSKA (reference sequence). The CDR3 runs 15 residues. The sample also formed part of further work on T cells of mothers and their children. That report notes: TCR recombination output is shaped by thymic selection similarly in related and unrelated pairs.

The gene calls are TRBV20-1 and TRBJ2-1; the match to TRBD1 covers 11 bases. Source material: blood. The clonotype originates from a girl aged 2 to 10 in good health. CDR3 coding DNA: TGCAGTGTTACCTTGGCGGGACAGGGGGTAAGGGAGCAGTTCTTC. Protein sequence: CSVTLAGQGVREQFF.